This TCR beta chain is from a study of blood T cell repertoires in COVID-19. Study overall: Donors in the United States, Italy and Spain gave samples during acute or convalescent COVID-19. T cells, B-cell-depleted T cells, or PBMCs supplied cDNA or gDNA.

Methods used by the authors: Amplification of reference gene primers provided the estimated nucleated cell counts. Sequenced by immunoSEQ multiplex PCR; TCRdb stores in-frame clones only, minus some. That table is the source of V, J and clone size, and D and trimming were worked out from the DNA. This repertoire shows over 150,000 clones, roughly four fifths found once; its top ten account for roughly 7.5%. A Seattle source enrolled patients during active infection and followed them longitudinally. V was pared by 6 bases and J by 0 bases, with 9 bases between. CDR3 length: 14 amino acids. CDR1 and CDR2 (germline): LGHDT, YNNKEL (reference sequence). In this sample, this clone turned up many times.

V usage is TRBV3-1 (or the pseudogene TRBV3-2) and J usage is TRBJ1-3; a possible D gene is TRBD1 (6 bases). This clonotype originated in a woman between 65 and 79 years old with COVID-19, enrolled during active disease. The sample taken for sequencing was peripheral blood. The DNA of the CDR3 is TGTGCCAGCAGTCGGGACATCTCTGGAAACACCATATATTTT. Translation: CASSRDISGNTIYF.